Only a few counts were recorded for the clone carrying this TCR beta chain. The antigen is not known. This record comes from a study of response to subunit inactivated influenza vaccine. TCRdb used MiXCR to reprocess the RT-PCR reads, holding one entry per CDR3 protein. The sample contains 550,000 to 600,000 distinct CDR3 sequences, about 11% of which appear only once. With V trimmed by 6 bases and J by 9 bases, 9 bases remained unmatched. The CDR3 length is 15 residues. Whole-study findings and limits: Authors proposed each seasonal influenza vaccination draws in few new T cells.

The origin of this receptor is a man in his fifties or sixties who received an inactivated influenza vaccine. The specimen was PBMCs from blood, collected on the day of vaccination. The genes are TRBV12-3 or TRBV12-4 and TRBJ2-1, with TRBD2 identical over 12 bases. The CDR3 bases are TGTGCCAGCAGAGCCCGACTAGCGGGAGTTTCTGAGCAGTTCTTC. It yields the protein CASRARLAGVSEQFF.